Below are 25 T cell receptor beta chains sequenced from a single sample in a study of technical replicates of blood from several donors. Assay: immunoSEQ multiplex PCR; the TCRdb copy retains only in-frame clones and omits some. The sample contains about 74,000 clones, approximately 94% of which appear only once. The sample consisted of T cells isolated from PBMCs. The receptors here all came from a human donor in good health.

The V gene is TRBV7-9, the J gene TRBJ1-2; tentative D call: TRBD1 (5 bases). This CDR3 is 18 amino acids long. Germline assignment: CDR1 SEHNR and CDR2 FQNEAQ (reference sequence). Trimming took 4 bases from V and 2 from J, leaving 23 bases between them. This CDR3 is CASSSGWGLRSLNYGYTF. DNA for the CDR3: TGTGCCAGCAGCTCGGGTTGGGGACTCCGATCCCTAAACTATGGCTACACCTTC.

The V and J genes are TRBV28 and TRBJ2-3; D possibly corresponds to TRBD1 (6 bases). The CDR3 has 15 amino acids. CDR1 is MDHEN and CDR2 is SYDVKM in the germline V gene. V was trimmed by 1 base and J by 2 bases, leaving 10 bases between them. The CDR3 nucleotides are TGTGCCAGCAGTTTATCTGGACAGCCCACAGATACGCAGTATTTT. It encodes CASSLSGQPTDTQYF.

The J gene is TRBJ2-1, the V gene TRBV28; 7 nucleotides match TRBD1. The CDR3 contains 18 residues. Trimming cost V 1 base and J 3 bases; bases outside gene matches: 12. The germline V gene has CDR1 MDHEN and CDR2 SYDVKM. The CDR3 bases are TGTGCCAGCAGTTTATATGGGATAGGGGGCTTGAACTACAATGAGCAGTTCTTC. Its protein product is CASSLYGIGGLNYNEQFF.

V and J are TRBV9 and TRBJ2-7; TRBD2 matches 7 bases. Germline CDR1 and CDR2: SGDLS and YYNGEE. The CDR3 has 14 residues. J lost 4 bases, V lost 3 bases, and 7 bases had no gene match. DNA of the CDR3: TGTGCCAGCAGCGCAAGCGGGAACAGTTACGAGCAGTACTTC. It codes for CASSASGNSYEQYF.

The CDR3 nucleotides are TGTGCCAGCAGTTGGACAGGGGCCTACGAGCAGTACTTC. Protein: CASSWTGAYEQYF. The V and J genes are TRBV27 and TRBJ2-7, with 9 bases that match TRBD1. Unmatched junction bases numbered 0, after V lost 4 bases and J lost 2 bases. The CDR3 runs 13 residues. CDR1 and CDR2 from the germline V gene are MNHEY and SMNVEV (reference sequence).

The chain joins TRBV18 to TRBJ1-5, with 9 bases aligning to TRBD1. This CDR3 spans 18 amino acids. Germline loops: CDR1 KGHSH, CDR2 LQKENI. J was trimmed by 3 bases and V by 3 bases; bases with no gene match: 12. CDR3 amino acids: CASSPAPGQGKDNQPQHF. CDR3 nucleotide sequence: TGTGCCAGCTCACCCGCTCCGGGACAGGGTAAGGACAATCAGCCCCAGCATTTT.

The chain combines TRBV11-2 with TRBJ2-1; D may be TRBD1 (5 bases). This CDR3 has 13 residues. Trimming cost V 1 base and J 4 bases, with 5 bases left between them. CDR1 is SGHAT and CDR2 is FQNNGV in the germline V gene. Written as DNA, the CDR3 is TGTGCCAGCAGCTTAGGACAGTACAATGAGCAGTTCTTC. Its translation: CASSLGQYNEQFF.

The V gene is TRBV7-3, the J gene TRBJ2-1, with D tentatively TRBD1 (6 bases). This CDR3 comprises 12 residues. The germline V gene has CDR1 SGHTA and CDR2 FQGTGA. Trimming took 4 bases from V and 9 from J, leaving 10 bases between them. DNA for the CDR3: TGTGCCAGCAGCTCAGGGGTGGGTGAGCAGTTCTTC. This gives the protein CASSSGVGEQFF.

The chain has TRBV4-1 and TRBJ2-5; D is possibly TRBD2 (6 bases). The CDR3 runs to 15 residues. V dropped 4 bases and J dropped 5 bases, with 17 bases sitting between them. Per germline, CDR1 MGHRA and CDR2 YSYEKL. The CDR3 coding sequence is TGCGCCAGCAGCCGAGGCGACTCTAGCGCGGAGACCCAGTACTTC. Residues: CASSRGDSSAETQYF.

The chain carries TRBV9 and TRBJ2-1, with D perhaps TRBD2 (5 bases). The CDR3 loop spans 14 amino acids. Germline assignment: CDR1 SGDLS and CDR2 YYNGEE. The V and J ends lost 4 bases and 6 bases respectively, with 14 bases between them. DNA of the CDR3: TGTGCCAGCAGCCCTATGGAGGCCGGCAATGAGCAGTTCTTC. Its translation: CASSPMEAGNEQFF.

This chain connects TRBV10-3 to TRBJ2-2, with 11 nucleotides matching TRBD2. Germline V gives CDR1 ENHRY, CDR2 SYGVKD. This CDR3 is 14 amino acids long. Trimming at V came to 10 bases and at J to 4 bases, leaving 5 bases not matched to a gene. The DNA for the CDR3 is TGTGCCACGACTAGCGGGATTTCCACCGGGGAGCTGTTTTTT. The encoded protein is CATTSGISTGELFF.

The chain combines TRBV4-3 with TRBJ2-3; TRBD2 might be the D (6 bases). Germline CDR1 and CDR2: LGHNA and YSLEER. V gave up 0 bases and J gave up 2 bases, with 15 bases separating them. The CDR3 consists of 17 residues. CDR3 nucleotides: TGCGCCAGCAGCCAAGAGTTCGGCGGGATCATCACAGATACGCAGTATTTT. This sequence encodes CASSQEFGGIITDTQYF.

Regarding this clone: An end of the junction does not agree with germline; a read error may underlie this. J is TRBJ1-1 and V is TRBV2; D unclear. CDR1 SNHLY and CDR2 FYNNEI come from the germline V gene. The CDR3 runs to 14 residues. CDR3 sequence: CASREGRVNTEAFF. Here the CDR3 DNA reads TGTGCCAGCAGGGAAGGTCGAGTGAACACTGAAGCTTTCTTT. The variable domain in full, completed from reference TRBV2 and TRBJ1-1, reads EPEVTQTPSHQVTQMGQEVILRCVPISNHLYFYWYRQILGQKVEFLVSFYNNEISEKSEIFDDQFSVERPDGSNFTLKIRSTKLEDSAMYFCASREGRVNTEAFFGQGTRLTVV.

The gene calls are TRBV4-3 and TRBJ2-2, with 7 nucleotides matching TRBD2. Germline CDR1 reads LGHNA; CDR2 reads YSLEER. The CDR3 extends over 16 amino acids. The junction had 6 bases not matched to a gene; V was cut back by 4 bases and J by 1 base. The CDR3: CASSLEASGNTGELFF. CDR3 nucleotide sequence: TGCGCCAGCAGCCTTGAGGCTAGCGGGAACACCGGGGAGCTGTTTTTT.

The rearrangement links TRBV7-8 to TRBJ1-1; D gene unclear. The ends were cut back, 5 bases at V and 1 base at J, with 11 bases in the middle. CDR3 length: 14 amino acids. Per the germline V gene, CDR1 is SGHVS and CDR2 is FQNEAQ. The CDR3 DNA sequence: TGTGCCAGCAGCGGTAGAAGTAAGAACACTGAAGCTTTCTTT. Translated: CASSGRSKNTEAFF.

The rearrangement links TRBV9 to TRBJ2-7; 11 nucleotides agree with TRBD2. Germline values: CDR1 SGDLS, CDR2 YYNGEE. The V and J ends lost 0 bases and 4 bases, in that order; junction bases with no gene match: 6. CDR3 length: 16 amino acids. Written as DNA, the CDR3 is TGTGCCAGCAGCGTAGGGGGGACTAGCGGACTATACGAGCAGTACTTC. Protein sequence: CASSVGGTSGLYEQYF.

J is TRBJ2-7 and V is TRBV4-2; a possible D gene is TRBD2 (5 bases). Germline V CDR1 and CDR2: LGHNA, YNFKEQ. The CDR3 loop spans 16 amino acids. The ends were cut back, 2 bases at V and 5 bases at J, with 19 bases in the middle. CDR3 residues: CASSQPQRTGYHEQYF. CDR3 sequence (DNA): TGTGCCAGCAGCCAACCCCAAAGAACGGGATACCACGAGCAGTACTTC.

The chain links TRBV5-1 to TRBJ2-7, with D unresolved. The germline V gene encodes CDR1 SGHRS and CDR2 YFSETQ. This CDR3 region has 14 residues. V lost 0 bases and J lost 5, with 12 bases in between. The CDR3 sequence is CASSLGHPLDEQYF. DNA for the CDR3: TGCGCCAGCAGCTTGGGACATCCTCTTGACGAGCAGTACTTC.

The chain has TRBV19 and TRBJ2-7; 9 positions agree with TRBD1. CDR1 and CDR2 from the germline V gene are LNHDA and SQIVND (reference sequence). The CDR3 is 15 residues long. Trimming cost V 4 bases and J 3 bases; bases outside gene matches: 7. The CDR3: CASSNPGQGIYEQYF. As DNA, the CDR3 is TGTGCCAGTAGTAATCCGGGACAGGGAATCTACGAGCAGTACTTC.

V is TRBV9 and J is TRBJ2-2; D ambiguous. V dropped 0 bases and J dropped 6 bases, with 6 bases sitting between them. This CDR3 region has 13 residues. Germline assignment: CDR1 SGDLS and CDR2 YYNGEE. CDR3 DNA sequence: TGTGCCAGCAGCGTAGGCAACTCCGGGGAGCTGTTTTTT. Protein product: CASSVGNSGELFF.

This sequence joins TRBV5-1 and TRBJ2-7; 7 bases fit TRBD1. Germline V gene data show CDR1 as SGHRS and CDR2 as YFSETQ. J gave up 2 bases and V 3 bases, and 2 bases lay outside the gene matches. The CDR3 contains 13 residues. Written as DNA, the CDR3 is TGCGCCAGCAGCTACGGGACAGCCTACGAGCAGTACTTC. Protein: CASSYGTAYEQYF. Variable domain in full (rest from reference TRBV5-1 and TRBJ2-7): KAGVTQTPRYLIKTRGQQVTLSCSPISGHRSVSWYQQTPGQGLQFLFEYFSETQRNKGNFPGRFSGRQFSNSRSEMNVSTLELGDSALYLCASSYGTAYEQYFGPGTRLTVT.

The chain uses TRBV27 and TRBJ1-5; 10 nucleotides line up with TRBD1. The germline V gene has CDR1 MNHEY and CDR2 SMNVEV (reference sequence). V lost 8 bases, J lost 4 bases, and 5 bases stayed unmatched. The CDR3 has 14 residues. The CDR3 DNA is TGTGCCAGCGGGACAGGGGCGAGAAATCAGCCCCAGCATTTT. Its translation: CASGTGARNQPQHF.

This chain connects TRBV14 to TRBJ1-4, with D hard to call. Germline V CDR1 and CDR2: SGHDN, FVKESK. The CDR3 runs to 12 residues. The V gene lost 2 bases and the J gene lost 7 bases, with 5 bases spanning the gap. CDR3 sequence: CASSQSGEKLFF. The CDR3 DNA is TGTGCCAGCAGCCAATCCGGTGAAAAACTGTTTTTT.

The chain's CDR3 is CASSSLGLYSPGELFF. Written as DNA, the CDR3 is TGTGCCAGCAGCTCCCTCGGACTCTATAGTCCCGGGGAGCTGTTTTTT. The chain combines TRBV11-2 with TRBJ2-2; tentatively, D is TRBD2 (5 bases). V lost 4 bases and J lost 6, with 18 bases in between. Germline V gene sequence: CDR1 SGHAT, CDR2 FQNNGV. The CDR3 covers 16 residues.

The rearrangement links TRBV18 to TRBJ1-2; 7 bases match TRBD1. V gave up 1 base and J gave up 4 bases; unmatched junction bases: 21. This CDR3 is built from 20 residues. CDR1 is KGHSH, CDR2 LQKENI, per germline. The CDR3 sequence: CASSPRMFLVGWDRTYGYTF. CDR3 DNA sequence: TGTGCCAGCTCACCACGGATGTTTCTCGTGGGATGGGACAGAACCTATGGCTACACCTTC.